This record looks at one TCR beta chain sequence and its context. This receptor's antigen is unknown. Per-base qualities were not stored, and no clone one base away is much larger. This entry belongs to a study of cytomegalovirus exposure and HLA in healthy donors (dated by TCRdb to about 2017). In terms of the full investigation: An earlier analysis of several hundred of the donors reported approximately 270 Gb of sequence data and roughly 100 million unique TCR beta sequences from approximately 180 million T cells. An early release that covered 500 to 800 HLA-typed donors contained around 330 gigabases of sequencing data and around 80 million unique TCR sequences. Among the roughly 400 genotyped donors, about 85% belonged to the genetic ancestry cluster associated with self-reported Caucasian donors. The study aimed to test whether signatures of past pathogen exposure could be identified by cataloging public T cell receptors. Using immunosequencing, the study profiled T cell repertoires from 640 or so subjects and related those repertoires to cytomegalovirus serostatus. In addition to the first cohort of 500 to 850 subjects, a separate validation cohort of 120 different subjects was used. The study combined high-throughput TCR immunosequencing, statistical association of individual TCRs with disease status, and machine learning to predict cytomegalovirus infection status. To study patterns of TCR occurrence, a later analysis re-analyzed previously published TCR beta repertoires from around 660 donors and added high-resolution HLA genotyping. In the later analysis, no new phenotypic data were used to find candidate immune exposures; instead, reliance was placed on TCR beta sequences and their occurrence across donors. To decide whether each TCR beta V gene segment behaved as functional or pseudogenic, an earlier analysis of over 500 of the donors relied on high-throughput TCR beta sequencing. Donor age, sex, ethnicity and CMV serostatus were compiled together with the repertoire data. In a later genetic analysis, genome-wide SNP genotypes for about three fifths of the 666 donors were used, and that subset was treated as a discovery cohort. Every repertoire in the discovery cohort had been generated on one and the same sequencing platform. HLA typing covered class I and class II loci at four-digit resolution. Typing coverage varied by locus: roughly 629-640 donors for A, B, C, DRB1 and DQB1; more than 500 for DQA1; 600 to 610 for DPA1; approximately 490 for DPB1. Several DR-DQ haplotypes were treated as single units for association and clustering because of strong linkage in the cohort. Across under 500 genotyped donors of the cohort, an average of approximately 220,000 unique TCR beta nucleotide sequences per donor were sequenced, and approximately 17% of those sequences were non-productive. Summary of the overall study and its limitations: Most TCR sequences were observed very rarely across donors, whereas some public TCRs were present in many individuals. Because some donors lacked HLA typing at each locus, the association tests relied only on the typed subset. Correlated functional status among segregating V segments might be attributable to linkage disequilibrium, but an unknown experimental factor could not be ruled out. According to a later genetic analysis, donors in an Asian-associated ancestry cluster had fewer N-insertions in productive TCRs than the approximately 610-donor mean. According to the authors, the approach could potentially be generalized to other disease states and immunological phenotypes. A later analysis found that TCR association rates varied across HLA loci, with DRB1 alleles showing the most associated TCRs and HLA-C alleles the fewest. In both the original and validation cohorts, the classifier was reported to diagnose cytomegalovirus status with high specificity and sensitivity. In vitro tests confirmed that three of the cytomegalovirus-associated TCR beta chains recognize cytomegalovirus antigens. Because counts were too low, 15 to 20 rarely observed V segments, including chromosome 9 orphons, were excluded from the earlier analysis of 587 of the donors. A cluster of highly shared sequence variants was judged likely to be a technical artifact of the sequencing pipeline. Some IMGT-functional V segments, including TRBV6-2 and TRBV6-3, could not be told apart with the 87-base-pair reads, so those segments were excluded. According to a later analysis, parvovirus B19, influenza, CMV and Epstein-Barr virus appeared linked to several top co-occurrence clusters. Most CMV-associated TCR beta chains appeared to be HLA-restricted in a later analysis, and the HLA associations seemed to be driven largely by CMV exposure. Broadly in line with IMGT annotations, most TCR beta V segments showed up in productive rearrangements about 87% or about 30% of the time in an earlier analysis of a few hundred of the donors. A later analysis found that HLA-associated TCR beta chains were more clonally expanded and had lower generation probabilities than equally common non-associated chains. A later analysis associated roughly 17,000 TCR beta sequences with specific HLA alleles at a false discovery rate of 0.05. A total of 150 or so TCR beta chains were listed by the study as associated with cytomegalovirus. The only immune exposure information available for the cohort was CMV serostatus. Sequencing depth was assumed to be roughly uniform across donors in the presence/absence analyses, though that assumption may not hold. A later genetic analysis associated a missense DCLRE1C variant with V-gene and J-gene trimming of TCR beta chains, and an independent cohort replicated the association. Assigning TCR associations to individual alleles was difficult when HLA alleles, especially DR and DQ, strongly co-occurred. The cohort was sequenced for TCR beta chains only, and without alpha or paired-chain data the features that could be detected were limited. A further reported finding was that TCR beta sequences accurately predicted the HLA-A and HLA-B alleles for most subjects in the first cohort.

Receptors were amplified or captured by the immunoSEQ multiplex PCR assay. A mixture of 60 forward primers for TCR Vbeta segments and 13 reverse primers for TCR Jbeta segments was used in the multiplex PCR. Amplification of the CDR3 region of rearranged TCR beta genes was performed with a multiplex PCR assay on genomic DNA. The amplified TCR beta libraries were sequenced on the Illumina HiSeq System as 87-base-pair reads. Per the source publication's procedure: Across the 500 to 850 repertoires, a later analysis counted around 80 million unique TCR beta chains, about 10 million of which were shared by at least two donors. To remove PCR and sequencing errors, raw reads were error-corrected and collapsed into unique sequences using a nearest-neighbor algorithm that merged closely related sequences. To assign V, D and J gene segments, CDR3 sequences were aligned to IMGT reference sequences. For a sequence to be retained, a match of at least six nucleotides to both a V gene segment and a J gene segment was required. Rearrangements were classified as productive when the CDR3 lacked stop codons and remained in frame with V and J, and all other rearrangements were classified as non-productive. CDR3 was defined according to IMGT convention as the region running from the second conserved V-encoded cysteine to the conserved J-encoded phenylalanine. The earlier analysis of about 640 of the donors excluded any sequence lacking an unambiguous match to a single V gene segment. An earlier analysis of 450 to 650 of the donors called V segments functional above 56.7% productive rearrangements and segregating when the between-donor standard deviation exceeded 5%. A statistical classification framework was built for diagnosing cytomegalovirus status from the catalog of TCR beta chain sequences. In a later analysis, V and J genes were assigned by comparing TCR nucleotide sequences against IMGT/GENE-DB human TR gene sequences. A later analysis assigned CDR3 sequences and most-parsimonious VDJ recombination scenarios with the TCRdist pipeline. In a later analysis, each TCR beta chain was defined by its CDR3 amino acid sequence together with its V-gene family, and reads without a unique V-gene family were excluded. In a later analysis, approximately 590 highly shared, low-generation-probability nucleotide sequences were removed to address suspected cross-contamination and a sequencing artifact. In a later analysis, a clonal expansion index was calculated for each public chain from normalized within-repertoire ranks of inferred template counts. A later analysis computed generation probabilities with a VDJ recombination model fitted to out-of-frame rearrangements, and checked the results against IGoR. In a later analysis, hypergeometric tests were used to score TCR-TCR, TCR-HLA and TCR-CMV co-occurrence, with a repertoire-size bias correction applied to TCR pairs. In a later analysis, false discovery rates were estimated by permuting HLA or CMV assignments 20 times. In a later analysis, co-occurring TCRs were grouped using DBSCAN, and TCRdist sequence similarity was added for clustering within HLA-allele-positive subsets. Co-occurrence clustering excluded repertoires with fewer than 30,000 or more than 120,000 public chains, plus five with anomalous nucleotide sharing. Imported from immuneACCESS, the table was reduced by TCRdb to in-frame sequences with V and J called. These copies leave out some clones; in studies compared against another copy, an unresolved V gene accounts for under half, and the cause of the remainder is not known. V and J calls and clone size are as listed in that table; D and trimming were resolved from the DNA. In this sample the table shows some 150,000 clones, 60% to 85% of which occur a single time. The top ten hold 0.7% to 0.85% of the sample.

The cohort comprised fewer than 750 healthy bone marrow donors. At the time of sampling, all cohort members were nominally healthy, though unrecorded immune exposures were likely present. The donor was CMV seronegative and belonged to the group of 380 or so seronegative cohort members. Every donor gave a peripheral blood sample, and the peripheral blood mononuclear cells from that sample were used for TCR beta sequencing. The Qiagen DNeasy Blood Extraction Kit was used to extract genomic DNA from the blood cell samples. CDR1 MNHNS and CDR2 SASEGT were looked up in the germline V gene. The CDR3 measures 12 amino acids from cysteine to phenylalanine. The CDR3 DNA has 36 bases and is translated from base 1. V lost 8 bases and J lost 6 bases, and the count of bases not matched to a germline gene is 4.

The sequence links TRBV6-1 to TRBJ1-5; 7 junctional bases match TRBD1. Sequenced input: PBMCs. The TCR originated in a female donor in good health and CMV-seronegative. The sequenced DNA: TGTGCCAGCTCTACAGGGGTTCAGCCCCAGCATTTT. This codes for CASSTGVQPQHF.